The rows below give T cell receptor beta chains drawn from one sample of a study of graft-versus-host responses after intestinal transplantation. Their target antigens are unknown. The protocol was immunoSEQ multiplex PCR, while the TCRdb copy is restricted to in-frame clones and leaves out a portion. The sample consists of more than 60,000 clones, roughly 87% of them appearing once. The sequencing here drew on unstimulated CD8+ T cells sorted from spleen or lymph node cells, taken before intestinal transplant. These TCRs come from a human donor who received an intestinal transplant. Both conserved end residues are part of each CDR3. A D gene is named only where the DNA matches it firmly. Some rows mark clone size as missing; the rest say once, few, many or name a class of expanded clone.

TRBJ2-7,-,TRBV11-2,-,CASSFGTQTYEQYF,TGTGCCAGCAGCTTTGGGACACAGACCTACGAGCAGTACTTC
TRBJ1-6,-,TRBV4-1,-,CASSQALPGGGSPLHF,TGCGCCAGCAGCCAAGCTCTCCCGGGGGGAGGATCACCCCTCCACTTT
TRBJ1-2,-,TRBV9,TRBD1,CASSVTGGPNYGYTF,TGTGCCAGCAGCGTGACAGGGGGCCCTAACTATGGCTACACCTTC
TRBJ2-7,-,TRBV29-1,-,CSVLPGNTYEQYF,TGCAGCGTTCTCCCGGGAAACACCTACGAGCAGTACTTC
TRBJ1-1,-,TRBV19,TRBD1,CASSRDRGGTEAFF,TGTGCCAGTAGCAGGGACAGGGGAGGGACTGAAGCTTTCTTT
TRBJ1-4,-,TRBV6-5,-,CASSPDTLGEKLFF,TGTGCCAGCAGTCCGGACACCCTAGGGGAAAAACTGTTTTTT
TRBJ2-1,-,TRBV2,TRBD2,CATPAGGSSYNEQFF,TGTGCCACCCCCGCGGGGGGTAGCTCCTACAATGAGCAGTTCTTC
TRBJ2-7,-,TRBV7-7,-,CASSLATNSEQYF,TGTGCTAGCAGCTTAGCGACAAACTCCGAGCAGTACTTC
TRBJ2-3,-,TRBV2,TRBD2,CASSGLAGAGDTQYF,TGTGCCAGCAGTGGGCTAGCGGGGGCTGGGGATACGCAGTATTTT
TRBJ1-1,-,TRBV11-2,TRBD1,CASSLVVFGTANTEAFF,TGTGCCAGCAGCTTAGTGGTTTTTGGGACAGCGAACACTGAAGCTTTCTTT
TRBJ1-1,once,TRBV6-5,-,CASSYGGIGSTEAFF,TGTGCCAGCAGTTACGGGGGCATTGGGAGCACTGAAGCTTTCTTT
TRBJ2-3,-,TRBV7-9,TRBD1,CASSLARTGGSTDTQYF,TGTGCCAGCAGCTTAGCTCGGACAGGGGGGAGCACAGATACGCAGTATTTT
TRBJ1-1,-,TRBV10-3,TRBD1,CAIREPGQGIPRNTEAFF,TGTGCCATCAGGGAACCGGGACAGGGCATCCCCCGGAACACTGAAGCTTTCTTT
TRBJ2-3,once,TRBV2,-,CASSDPLGMVAESTDTQYF,TGTGCCAGCAGTGATCCCCTGGGTATGGTAGCGGAGAGCACAGATACGCAGTATTTT
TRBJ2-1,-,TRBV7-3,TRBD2,CASSIGAGGPNEQFF,TGTGCCAGCAGCATAGGGGCGGGGGGGCCCAATGAGCAGTTCTTC
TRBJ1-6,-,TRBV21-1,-,CASSKRGGEDNSPLHF,TGTGCCAGCAGCAAAAGGGGGGGGGAGGATAATTCACCCCTCCACTTT
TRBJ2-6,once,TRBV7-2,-,CASSLEGLSGANVLTF,TGTGCCAGCAGCTTAGAGGGGCTCTCTGGGGCCAACGTCCTGACTTTC
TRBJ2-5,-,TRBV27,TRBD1,CASSLMGQQETQYF,TGTGCCAGCAGTTTAATGGGACAGCAAGAGACCCAGTACTTC
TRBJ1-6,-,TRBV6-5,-,CASSWRADNSPLHF,TGTGCCAGCAGCTGGAGGGCGGACAATTCACCCCTCCACTTT
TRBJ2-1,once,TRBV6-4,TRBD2,CASSAGRGGAYEQFF,TGTGCCAGCAGTGCCGGGCGCGGGGGGGCCTATGAGCAGTTCTTC
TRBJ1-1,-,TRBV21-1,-,CASSKARGRKRTEAFF,TGTGCCAGCAGCAAAGCTAGGGGGCGGAAGAGGACTGAAGCTTTCTTT
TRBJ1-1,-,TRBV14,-,CASSHGGIPEAFF,TGTGCCAGCAGCCACGGGGGAATCCCTGAAGCTTTCTTT
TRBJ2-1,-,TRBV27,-,CASSFGGDYNEQFF,TGTGCCAGCAGTTTTGGCGGGGACTACAATGAGCAGTTCTTC
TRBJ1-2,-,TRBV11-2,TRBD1,CASSQPFVRDRGYGYTF,TGTGCCAGCAGCCAACCATTCGTCCGGGACAGGGGATATGGCTACACCTTC
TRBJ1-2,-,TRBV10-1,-,CASSVTGSGYTF,TGCGCCAGCAGTGTTACAGGGAGCGGCTACACCTTC
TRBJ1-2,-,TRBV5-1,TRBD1,CASSWDRANYGYTF,TGCGCCAGCAGCTGGGACAGGGCGAACTATGGCTACACCTTC
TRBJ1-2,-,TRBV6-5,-,CASSYPVWGYTF,TGTGCCAGCAGTTACCCGGTATGGGGCTACACCTTC
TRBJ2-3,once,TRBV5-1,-,CASSLLGGPDTQYF,TGCGCCAGCAGCTTACTGGGGGGGCCAGATACGCAGTATTTT
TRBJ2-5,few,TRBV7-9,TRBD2,CASSEASGTETQYF,TGTGCCAGCAGCGAAGCTAGCGGCACAGAGACCCAGTACTTC
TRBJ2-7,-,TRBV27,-,CASSLSERGYEQYF,TGTGCCAGCAGTTTATCGGAGAGAGGGTACGAGCAGTACTTC
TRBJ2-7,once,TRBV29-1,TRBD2,CSVEGRGETYEQYF,TGCAGCGTTGAAGGGCGGGGGGAAACCTACGAGCAGTACTTC
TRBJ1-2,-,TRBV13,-,CASSQGTNYGYTF,TGTGCCAGCAGCCAGGGGACTAACTATGGCTACACCTTC
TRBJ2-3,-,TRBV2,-,CASSGGGNTQYF,TGTGCCAGCAGTGGTGGGGGGAATACGCAGTATTTT
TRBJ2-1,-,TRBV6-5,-,CASSYGGRAYNEQFF,TGTGCCAGCAGTTACGGGGGCAGGGCCTACAATGAGCAGTTCTTC
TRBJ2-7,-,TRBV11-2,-,CASSYQSYEQYF,TGTGCCAGCAGCTACCAGTCCTACGAGCAGTACTTC
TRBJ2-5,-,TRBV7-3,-,CASSQGGSETQYF,TGTGCCAGCAGCCAAGGCGGGTCGGAGACCCAGTACTTC
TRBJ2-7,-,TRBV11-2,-,CASSAGRGQPTSYEQYF,TGTGCCAGCAGCGCGGGCCGCGGACAGCCCACCTCCTACGAGCAGTACTTC
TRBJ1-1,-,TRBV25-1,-,CASSEPRGLNTEAFF,TGTGCCAGCAGTGAACCCCGCGGTCTGAACACTGAAGCTTTCTTT
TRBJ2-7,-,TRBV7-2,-,CASSLTDSYEQYF,TGTGCCAGCAGCCTGACAGATTCCTACGAGCAGTACTTC
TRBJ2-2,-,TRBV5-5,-,CASSLGSTGELFF,TGTGCCAGCAGCTTGGGGAGCACCGGGGAGCTGTTTTTT
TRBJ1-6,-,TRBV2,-,CASREVVGFFNSPLHF,TGTGCCAGCAGGGAGGTGGTTGGGTTTTTTAATTCACCCCTCCACTTT
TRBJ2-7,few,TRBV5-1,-,CASSLAGVPYEQYF,TGCGCCAGCAGCTTGGCAGGGGTTCCCTACGAGCAGTACTTC
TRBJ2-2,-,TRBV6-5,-,CASTVPNTGELFF,TGTGCCAGCACCGTTCCGAACACCGGGGAGCTGTTTTTT
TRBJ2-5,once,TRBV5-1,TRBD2,CASSTGLAGGETQYF,TGCGCCAGCAGCACCGGATTAGCGGGAGGGGAGACCCAGTACTTC
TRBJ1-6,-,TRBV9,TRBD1,CASSGPQGALSGNSPLHF,TGTGCCAGCAGCGGACCTCAGGGGGCGCTTTCGGGGAATTCACCCCTCCACTTT
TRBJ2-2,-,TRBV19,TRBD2,CASSLFAGGGTGELFF,TGTGCCAGTAGTTTATTTGCGGGGGGAGGTACCGGGGAGCTGTTTTTT
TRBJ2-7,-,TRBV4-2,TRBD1,CASSQDRGSRSEQYF,TGTGCCAGCAGCCAAGACAGGGGGTCACGCTCCGAGCAGTACTTC
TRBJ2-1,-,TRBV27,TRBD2,CASRPPAGAYNEQFF,TGTGCCAGCAGACCTCCAGCGGGGGCATACAATGAGCAGTTCTTC
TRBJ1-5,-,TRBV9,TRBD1,CASSEGQSLGPQHF,TGTGCCAGCAGCGAGGGACAGTCCCTAGGGCCCCAGCATTTT
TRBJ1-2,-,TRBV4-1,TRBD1,CASSPRSGTGKHYGYTF,TGCGCCAGCAGCCCCAGATCCGGGACAGGGAAGCACTATGGCTACACCTTC
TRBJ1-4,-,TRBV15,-,CATSRTQGTNEKLFF,TGTGCCACCAGCAGGACTCAGGGGACTAATGAAAAACTGTTTTTT